A single T cell receptor (beta chain) is shown here with its context. The antigen is undetermined. The sample is drawn from a study of shared clonotypes between healthy human individuals. The overall study: Three plates were used per donor for CD4 naive, three for CD4 memory, two for CD8 naive and one for CD8 memory. Overall study findings and caveats: Larger richness was generally estimated for naive than memory subsets.

The assay was run at deep level. Sequenced by immunoSEQ multiplex PCR; TCRdb stores in-frame clones only, minus some. The table includes around 1.1 million clones, more than 75% detected once. It was into CD45RA+ naive and CD45RA-negative memory subsets that the CD4+ cells were split. Between the trimmed V and J ends, which lost 3 bases and 1 base, there was a span of 7 bases. CDR3 length: 14 amino acids. Germline V gene sequence: CDR1 SNHLY, CDR2 FYNNEI. The material sequenced was memory CD4+ T cells from PBMCs. The subset was: CD45RA-negative fraction. The receptor's source is a man between 18 and 35 years old in good health. Some clones in this sample may be carry-over from other donors' samples. This chain joins TRBV2 and TRBJ1-3; no reliable D call. CDR3 nucleotides: TGTGCCAGCAGTGATGATCGGTCTGGAAACACCATATATTTT. It codes for CASSDDRSGNTIYF.